This T cell receptor (beta chain) was sequenced in a study of response to subunit inactivated influenza vaccine. This clonotype was seen a few times. Each CDR3 protein is one row after TCRdb ran MiXCR on the RT-PCR reads. The sample holds hundreds of thousands of distinct CDR3 sequences, around 20% seen once. Germline lookup yields CDR1 MDHEN and CDR2 SYDVKM. CDR3 size: 17 residues. V trimming: 5 bases; J trimming: 8 bases; junction bases outside the gene matches: 14. The rearrangement joins TRBV28 to TRBJ2-2; 10 bases align to TRBD2. Specimen: PBMCs from blood, collected about 5 days after vaccination. This receptor was taken from a man aged 50 to 60 who received an inactivated influenza vaccine. CDR3 nucleotide sequence: TGTGCCAGCAGTCCCTTGGGACTAGCGAGGGGACTGGGGGAGCTGTTTTTT. Translating gives CASSPLGLARGLGELFF.